This T cell receptor (beta chain) was profiled in a study of blood T cell repertoires in COVID-19. The wider study: Sources were T cells, B-cell-depleted T cells, or PBMCs; the material itself was cDNA or gDNA.

This clone was observed a single time. In the authors' workflow: It was from reference gene primer amplification that nucleated cell counts were estimated. Profiling relied on immunoSEQ multiplex PCR, and the TCRdb table lists in-frame clones only, not all of them. That table gives V, J and clone size, and the DNA gave D and trimming. The repertoire consists of about 160,000 clones, with about 85% occurring once and the leading ten covering around 8.1%. Patients of the Seattle cohort, enrolled during active infection, were followed longitudinally. Sequencing was done on a sample of peripheral blood. The receptor's source is a woman aged 60 to 75 with COVID-19, enrolled during active disease.

The CDR3 nucleotides read TGTGCCAGCAGTCCCGACAGGGGAGTTCGTCAGCCCCAGCATTTT. Protein sequence: CASSPDRGVRQPQHF. The chain carries TRBV6-5 and TRBJ1-5; 8 nucleotides match TRBD1. This CDR3 spans 15 amino acids. CDR1 is MNHEY, CDR2 SVGAGI, per germline. J lost 6 bases, V lost 5 bases, and 9 bases had no gene match.